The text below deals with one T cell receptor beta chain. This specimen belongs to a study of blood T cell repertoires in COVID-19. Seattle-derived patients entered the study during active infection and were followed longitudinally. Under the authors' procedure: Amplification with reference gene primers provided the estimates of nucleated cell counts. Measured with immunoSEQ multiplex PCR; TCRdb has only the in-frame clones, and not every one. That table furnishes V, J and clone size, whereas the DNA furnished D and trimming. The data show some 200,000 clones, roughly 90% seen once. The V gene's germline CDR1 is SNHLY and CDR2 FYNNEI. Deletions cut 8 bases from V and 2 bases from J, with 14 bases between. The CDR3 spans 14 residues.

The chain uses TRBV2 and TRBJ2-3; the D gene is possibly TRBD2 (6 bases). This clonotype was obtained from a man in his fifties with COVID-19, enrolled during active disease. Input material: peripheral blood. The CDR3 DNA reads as TGTGCCAGCGGCTGGGGGGTACCCACAGATACGCAGTATTTT. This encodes CASGWGVPTDTQYF.